These T cell receptor beta chains were read from a single sample in a study of cytomegalovirus exposure and HLA in healthy donors. The method was immunoSEQ multiplex PCR; TCRdb's version includes in-frame clones alone and lacks a portion of them. The sample lists around 200,000 clones; 75% to 90% were seen once. What was sequenced was PBMCs. These receptors all come from a woman aged 45 to 65 in good health and CMV-seropositive. Each CDR3 is given without its conserved first and last residue. A D gene is named only where the DNA matches it firmly.

TRBV9,TRBJ1-1,NA,ASSVEGKNTEAF
TRBV2,TRBJ2-3,TRBD2,ASRGLAGGQDTQY
TRBV4-1,TRBJ2-2,NA,ASSQEPRETNTGELF
TRBV2,TRBJ2-3,TRBD2,ASEASGGNTDTQY
TRBV27,TRBJ1-1,NA,ASSPRGDTEAF
TRBV5-1,TRBJ1-6,NA,ASSLGAGESYNSPLH
TRBV19,TRBJ1-6,NA,ASSIDQPGYGSPLH
TRBV5-1,TRBJ1-6,TRBD1,ASSFGTVNSPLH
TRBV9,TRBJ1-6,NA,ASSAEGGIYNSPLH
TRBV10-3,TRBJ1-4,TRBD1,AIRPGQGSSANEKLF
TRBV6-1,TRBJ2-5,NA,ASSFPSGETQY
TRBV19,TRBJ2-7,TRBD2,ASTQSGGVGEQY
TRBV7-9,TRBJ2-7,TRBD2,ASSRTSGTYEQY